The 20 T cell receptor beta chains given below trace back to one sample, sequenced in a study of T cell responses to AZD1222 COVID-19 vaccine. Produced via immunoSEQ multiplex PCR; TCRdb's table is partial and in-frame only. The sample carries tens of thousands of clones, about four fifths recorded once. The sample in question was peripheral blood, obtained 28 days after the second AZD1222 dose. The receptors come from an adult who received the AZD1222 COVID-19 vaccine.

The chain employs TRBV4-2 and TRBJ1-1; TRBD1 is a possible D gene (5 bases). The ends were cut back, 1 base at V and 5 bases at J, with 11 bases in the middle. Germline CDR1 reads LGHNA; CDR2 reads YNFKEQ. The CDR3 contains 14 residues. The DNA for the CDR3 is TGTGCCAGCAGCCAAGTAACGGGGGGAACTGAAGCTTTCTTT. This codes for CASSQVTGGTEAFF.

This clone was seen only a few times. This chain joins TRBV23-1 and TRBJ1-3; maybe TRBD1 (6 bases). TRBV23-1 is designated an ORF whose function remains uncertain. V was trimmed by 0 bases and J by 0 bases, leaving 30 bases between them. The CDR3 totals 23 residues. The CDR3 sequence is CASSQSPSPRTEKPISSGNTIYF. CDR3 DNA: TGCGCCAGCAGTCAATCACCTTCGCCCCGGACAGAAAAGCCGATTAGCTCTGGAAACACCATATATTTT.

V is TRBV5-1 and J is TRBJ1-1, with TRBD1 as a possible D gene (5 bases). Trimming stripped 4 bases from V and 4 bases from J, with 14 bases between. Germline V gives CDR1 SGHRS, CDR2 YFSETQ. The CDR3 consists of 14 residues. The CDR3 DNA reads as TGCGCCAGCAGCCCCAGCAGGGTTGGCACTGAAGCTTTCTTT. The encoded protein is CASSPSRVGTEAFF.

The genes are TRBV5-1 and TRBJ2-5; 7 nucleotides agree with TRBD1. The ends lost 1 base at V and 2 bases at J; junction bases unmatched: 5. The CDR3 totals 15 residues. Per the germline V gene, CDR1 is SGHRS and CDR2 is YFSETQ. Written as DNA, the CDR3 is TGCGCCAGCAGCTTGTGGGGACAGTCTCAAGAGACCCAGTACTTC. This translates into CASSLWGQSQETQYF.

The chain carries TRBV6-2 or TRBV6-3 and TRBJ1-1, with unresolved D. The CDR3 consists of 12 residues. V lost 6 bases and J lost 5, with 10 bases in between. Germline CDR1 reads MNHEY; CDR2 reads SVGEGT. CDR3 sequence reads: CASSRLITEAFF. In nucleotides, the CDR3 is TGTGCCAGCAGCCGATTAATAACTGAAGCTTTCTTT.

CDR3 protein: CASSIDMRLQYF. The CDR3 region has the DNA TGTGCCAGTAGTATAGATATGAGACTCCAGTACTTC. The chain joins TRBV19 to TRBJ2-5; D remains ambiguous. The germline V gene encodes CDR1 LNHDA and CDR2 SQIVND (reference sequence). The CDR3 has 12 residues. Trimming stripped 0 bases from V and 10 bases from J, with 9 bases between.

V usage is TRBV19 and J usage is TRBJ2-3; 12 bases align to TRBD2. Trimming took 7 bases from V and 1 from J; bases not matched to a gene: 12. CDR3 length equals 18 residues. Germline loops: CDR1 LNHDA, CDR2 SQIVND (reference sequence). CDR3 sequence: CASTPTPSGGAGTDTQYF. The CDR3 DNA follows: TGTGCCAGTACCCCAACCCCTAGCGGGGGGGCTGGCACAGATACGCAGTATTTT.

Here the CDR3 DNA reads TGTGCCAGCAGCTTTAGCGGGGGCGGCGACGGGGAGCTGTTTTTT. Its translation is CASSFSGGGDGELFF. This rearrangement joins TRBV7-3 to TRBJ2-2; 9 nucleotides agree with TRBD2. CDR3 size: 15 residues. Germline CDR1 is SGHTA and CDR2 is FQGTGA. V shed 3 bases, J shed 7 bases, and the junction held 6 bases outside the gene matches.

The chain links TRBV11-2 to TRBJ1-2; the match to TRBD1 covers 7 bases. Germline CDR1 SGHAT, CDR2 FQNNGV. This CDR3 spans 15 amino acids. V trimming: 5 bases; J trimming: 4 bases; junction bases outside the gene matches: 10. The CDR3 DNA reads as TGTGCCAGCAGCCCTAGGGGGCCAAAGAGCTATGGCTACACCTTC. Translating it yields CASSPRGPKSYGYTF. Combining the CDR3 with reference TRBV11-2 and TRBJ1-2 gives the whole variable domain EAGVAQSPRYKIIEKRQSVAFWCNPISGHATLYWYQQILGQGPKLLIQFQNNGVVDDSQLPKDRFSAERLKGVDSTLKIQPAKLEDSAVYLCASSPRGPKSYGYTFGSGTRLTVV.

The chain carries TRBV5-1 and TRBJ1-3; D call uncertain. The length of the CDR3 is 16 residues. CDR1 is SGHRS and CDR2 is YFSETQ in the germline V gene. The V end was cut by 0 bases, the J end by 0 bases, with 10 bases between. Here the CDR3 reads CASSLEARASGNTIYF. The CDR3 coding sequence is TGCGCCAGCAGCTTGGAGGCCCGAGCCTCTGGAAACACCATATATTTT.

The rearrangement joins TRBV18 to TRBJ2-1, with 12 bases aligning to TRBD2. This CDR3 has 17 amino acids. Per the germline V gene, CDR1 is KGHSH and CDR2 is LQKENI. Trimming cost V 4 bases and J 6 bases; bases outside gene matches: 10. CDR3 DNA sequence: TGTGCCAGCTCACAATACCTACTAGCGGGGGGATTCAATGAGCAGTTCTTC. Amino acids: CASSQYLLAGGFNEQFF.

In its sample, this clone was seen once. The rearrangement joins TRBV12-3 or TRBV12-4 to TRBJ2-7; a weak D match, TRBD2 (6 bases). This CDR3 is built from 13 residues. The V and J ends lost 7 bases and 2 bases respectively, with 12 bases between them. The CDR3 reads CASTEGQTYEQYF. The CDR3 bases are TGTGCCAGCACGGAGGGGCAGACCTACGAGCAGTACTTC.

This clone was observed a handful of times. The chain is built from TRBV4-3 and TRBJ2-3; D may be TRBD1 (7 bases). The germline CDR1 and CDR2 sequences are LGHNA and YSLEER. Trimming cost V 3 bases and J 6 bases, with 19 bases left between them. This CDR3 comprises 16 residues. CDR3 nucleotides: TGCGCCAGCAGCCAGGCCTTAACAGGGGCGGGGGATACGCAGTATTTT. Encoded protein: CASSQALTGAGDTQYF.

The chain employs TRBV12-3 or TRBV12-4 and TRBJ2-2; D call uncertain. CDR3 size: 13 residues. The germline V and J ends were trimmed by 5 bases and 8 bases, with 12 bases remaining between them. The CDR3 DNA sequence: TGTGCCAGCAGTCCAAATCCGACGGGGGAGCTGTTTTTT. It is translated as CASSPNPTGELFF.

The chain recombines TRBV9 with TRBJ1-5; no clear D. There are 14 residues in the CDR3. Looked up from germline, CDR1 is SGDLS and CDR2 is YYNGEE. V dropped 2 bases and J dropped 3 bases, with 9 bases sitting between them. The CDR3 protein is CASSVGTVNQPQHF. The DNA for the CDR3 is TGTGCCAGCAGCGTCGGTACAGTCAATCAGCCCCAGCATTTT.

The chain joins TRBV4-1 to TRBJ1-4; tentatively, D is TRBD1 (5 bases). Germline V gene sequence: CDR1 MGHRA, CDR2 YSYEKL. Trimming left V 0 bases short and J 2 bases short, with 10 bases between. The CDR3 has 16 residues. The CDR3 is CASSQESGLTNEKLFF. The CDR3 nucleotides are TGCGCCAGCAGCCAAGAATCGGGACTGACTAATGAAAAACTGTTTTTT.

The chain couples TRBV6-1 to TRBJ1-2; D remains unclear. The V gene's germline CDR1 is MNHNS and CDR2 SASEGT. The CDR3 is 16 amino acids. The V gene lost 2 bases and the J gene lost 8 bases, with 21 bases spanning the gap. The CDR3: CASSESDRTNYDGYTF. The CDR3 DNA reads TGTGCCAGCAGTGAAAGTGATCGAACCAACTATGACGGCTACACCTTC.

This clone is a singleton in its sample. The CDR3 protein is CASSLRLRLEQYF. In DNA form, the CDR3 reads TGCGCCAGCAGCCTTAGGTTAAGACTCGAGCAGTACTTC. V usage is TRBV5-1 and J usage is TRBJ2-7; D remains ambiguous. The V end was cut by 4 bases, the J end by 6 bases, with 14 bases between. The CDR3 runs 13 residues. Germline CDR1 SGHRS, CDR2 YFSETQ. Filled out from reference TRBV5-1 and TRBJ2-7, the complete variable domain reads KAGVTQTPRYLIKTRGQQVTLSCSPISGHRSVSWYQQTPGQGLQFLFEYFSETQRNKGNFPGRFSGRQFSNSRSEMNVSTLELGDSALYLCASSLRLRLEQYFGPGTRLTVT.

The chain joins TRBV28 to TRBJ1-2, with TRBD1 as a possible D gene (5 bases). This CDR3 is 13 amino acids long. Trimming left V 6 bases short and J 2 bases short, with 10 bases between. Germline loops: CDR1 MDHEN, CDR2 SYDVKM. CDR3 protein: CASSIRDNYGYTF. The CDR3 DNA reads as TGTGCCAGCAGCATCCGGGACAACTATGGCTACACCTTC.

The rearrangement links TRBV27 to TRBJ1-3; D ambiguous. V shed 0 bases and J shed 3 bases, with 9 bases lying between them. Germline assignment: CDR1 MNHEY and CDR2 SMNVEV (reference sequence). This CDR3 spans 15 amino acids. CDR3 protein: CASSLSGSGGNTIYF. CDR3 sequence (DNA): TGTGCCAGCAGTTTATCAGGGTCGGGTGGAAACACCATATATTTT.